A single sample is the source of the 22 T cell receptor beta chains below, sequenced in a study of OX40 agonist ivuxolimab in advanced cancers. Here immunoSEQ multiplex PCR was the method, and the copy in TCRdb shows in-frame clones only, minus some. This table has about 64,000 clones, roughly 80% appearing once. Sequencing used CD4+ or CD8+ T cells sorted from blood, obtained in a trial of the OX40 agonist ivuxolimab. The receptors were gathered from an adult with an advanced solid tumor such as melanoma, head and neck, liver or kidney cancer.

The chain joins TRBV6-5 to TRBJ2-7, with D perhaps matching TRBD2 (6 bases). Germline assignment: CDR1 MNHEY and CDR2 SVGAGI. V was pared by 5 bases and J by 2 bases, with 13 bases between. There are 14 residues in the CDR3. The CDR3 nucleotides read TGTGCCAGCAGTCTACCCCGCGGGACCTACGAGCAGTACTTC. This gives the protein CASSLPRGTYEQYF.

This CDR3 reads CASSFGQAKTDTQYF. The CDR3 bases are TGTGCCAGCAGCTTCGGACAGGCAAAAACAGATACGCAGTATTTT. The chain combines TRBV5-6 with TRBJ2-3, with 7 bases fitting TRBD1. The CDR3 has 15 residues. Trimming took 2 bases from V and 3 from J; bases not matched to a gene: 6. The germline V gene has CDR1 SGHDT and CDR2 YYEEEE.

This clone was seen a single time. The gene calls are TRBV6-1 and TRBJ2-3, with 9 nucleotides matching TRBD1. The CDR3 extends over 16 amino acids. J was trimmed by 6 bases and V by 1 base; bases with no gene match: 8. Looked up from germline, CDR1 is MNHNS and CDR2 is SASEGT. The CDR3 loop reads CASSEGWTGVGDTQYF. The CDR3 coding sequence is TGTGCCAGCAGTGAAGGATGGACAGGGGTAGGGGATACGCAGTATTTT.

The gene calls are TRBV2 and TRBJ2-1; unclear D gene. This CDR3 is 15 amino acids long. The germline V gene has CDR1 SNHLY and CDR2 FYNNEI. The germline V and J ends were trimmed by 1 base and 10 bases, with 17 bases remaining between them. In DNA form, the CDR3 reads TGTGCCAGCAGTGAAGACGGCGGCAACCCGATGGAGCAGTTCTTC. Translating gives CASSEDGGNPMEQFF.

The rearrangement links TRBV28 to TRBJ1-4; D not resolved. Germline V gene sequence: CDR1 MDHEN, CDR2 SYDVKM. V gave up 5 bases and J gave up 8 bases, with 18 bases separating them. There are 15 residues in the CDR3. The CDR3 sequence is CASSPPGPGREKLFF. The CDR3 coding sequence is TGTGCCAGCAGTCCACCGGGCCCCGGGCGGGAAAAACTGTTTTTT.

This clone has a handful of counts. This sequence joins TRBV11-2 and TRBJ2-6; D not certain. V shed 3 bases and J shed 2 bases, with 2 bases lying between them. This CDR3 has 13 amino acids. Germline V CDR1 and CDR2: SGHAT, FQNNGV. Here the CDR3 reads CASSLTGANVLTF. The CDR3 DNA follows: TGTGCCAGCAGCTTGACTGGGGCCAACGTCCTGACTTTC.

V is TRBV29-1 and J is TRBJ1-2; D is unresolved. Germline V gene lookup returns CDR1 SQVTM and CDR2 ANQGSEA. The CDR3 extends over 14 amino acids. V lost 8 bases to trimming and J lost 6 bases, with 22 bases between them. The CDR3 nucleotides read TGCAGCCCGGAGGTTGGGGTTGTAACTCATGGCTACACCTTC. It codes for CSPEVGVVTHGYTF.

The V and J genes are TRBV6-5 and TRBJ1-3; the D gene is possibly TRBD1 (5 bases). Trimming removed 7 bases at V and 0 bases at J, with 13 bases between. This CDR3 has 15 residues. Per the germline V gene, CDR1 is MNHEY and CDR2 is SVGAGI. This chain's CDR3 is CASKSTELSGNTIYF. The CDR3 coding sequence is TGTGCCAGCAAATCGACAGAACTCTCTGGAAACACCATATATTTT.

The chain couples TRBV5-4 to TRBJ1-2; D gene uncertain. The CDR3 length is 15 residues. CDR1 is SGHNT and CDR2 is YYREEE in the germline V gene (reference sequence). V lost 4 bases, J lost 4 bases, and 17 bases lay in between. In DNA form, the CDR3 reads TGTGCCAGCAGCATCAGACGGACGGATTCCTATGGCTACACCTTC. Translated, it gives CASSIRRTDSYGYTF.

Only one count was recorded for this clone. The V call is TRBV5-1, the J call TRBJ2-7; TRBD1 matches 7 bases. Germline V gene data show CDR1 as SGHRS and CDR2 as YFSETQ. The CDR3 is made up of 14 amino acids. V trimming: 4 bases; J trimming: 2 bases; junction bases outside the gene matches: 6. CDR3 in DNA: TGCGCCAGCAGCGAACCACAGGGGACCTACGAGCAGTACTTC. This sequence encodes CASSEPQGTYEQYF.

The chain recombines TRBV7-2 with TRBJ2-5, with unresolved D. CDR1 and CDR2 (germline): SGHTA, FQGNSA. The length of the CDR3 is 14 residues. Trimming removed 4 bases at V and 4 bases at J, with 13 bases between. CDR3 region: CASSSLVGLETQYF. In DNA, the CDR3 is TGTGCCAGCAGCTCCCTCGTTGGATTAGAGACCCAGTACTTC.

The genes are TRBV5-8 and TRBJ2-1; perhaps D is TRBD1 or TRBD2 (5 bases each). This CDR3 has 15 residues. Germline loops: CDR1 SGHTS, CDR2 YDEGEE. V lost 0 bases and J 3 bases, leaving 10 bases between the germline ends. CDR3 bases: TGTGCCAGCAGCTTGGTTTGGGGGAGCTACAATGAGCAGTTCTTC. It encodes CASSLVWGSYNEQFF.

The J gene is TRBJ1-4, the V gene TRBV19; tentative D call: TRBD1 (6 bases). The CDR3 sequence is 16 residues long. Germline lookup yields CDR1 LNHDA and CDR2 SQIVND (reference sequence). Trimming took 3 bases from V and 6 from J, leaving 17 bases between them. DNA for the CDR3: TGTGCCAGTAGTATCCTGTCTGGGGGCAACCATGAAAAACTGTTTTTT. This encodes CASSILSGGNHEKLFF.

The genes are TRBV7-3 and TRBJ1-1; no clear D gene. V lost 5 bases and J 1 base, leaving 14 bases between the germline ends. The CDR3 runs 15 residues. Germline V gives CDR1 SGHTA, CDR2 FQGTGA. In DNA, the CDR3 is TGTGCCAGCAGCCTAGCTTCCCGGGAGAACACTGAAGCTTTCTTT. Its protein is CASSLASRENTEAFF.

CDR3 coding DNA: TGTGCCTGGAAGATCCCGGGACAAACTAATGAAAAACTGTTTTTT. It is translated as CAWKIPGQTNEKLFF. The chain is built from TRBV30 and TRBJ1-4; D perhaps matches TRBD1 (6 bases). Germline CDR1 and CDR2: GTSNPN and SVGIG (reference sequence). This CDR3 has 15 residues. Trimming took off 4 bases at V and 1 base at J, with 13 bases between the two ends.

V and J are TRBV7-7 and TRBJ2-2, with 9 bases matching TRBD2. The CDR3 length is 16 residues. The trim removed 4 bases at V and 2 bases at J, leaving 5 bases unmatched. Per germline, CDR1 SSHAT and CDR2 FNYEAQ (reference sequence). CDR3 sequence: CASSSHSGGNTGELFF. In DNA, the CDR3 is TGTGCCAGCAGCTCACATAGCGGGGGAAACACCGGGGAGCTGTTTTTT.

This clone was detected only once. V and J are TRBV4-3 and TRBJ2-7; 8 bases fit TRBD1. The CDR3 sequence is 18 residues long. Per the germline V gene, CDR1 is LGHNA and CDR2 is YSLEER. After removal of 1 base from V and 2 bases from J, the junction contained 13 bases not matched to a gene. The CDR3: CASSQGWWGGTGPYEQYF. The CDR3 DNA sequence: TGCGCCAGCAGCCAAGGTTGGTGGGGTGGGACAGGACCCTACGAGCAGTACTTC.

This clone appeared a single time. The chain joins TRBV27 to TRBJ1-2, with 8 bases matching TRBD1. Germline V CDR1 and CDR2: MNHEY, SMNVEV (reference sequence). J lost 3 bases, V lost 3 bases, and 3 bases had no gene match. The length of the CDR3 is 14 residues. The CDR3, as DNA: TGTGCCAGCAGTTTCAGGGGGCGGGACTATGGCTACACCTTC. Its translation: CASSFRGRDYGYTF.

The sample holds one count of this clone. The chain is built from TRBV15 and TRBJ2-1; D call uncertain. V lost 3 bases and J 1 base, leaving 16 bases between the germline ends. The CDR3 is 17 amino acids. Germline V gene data show CDR1 as LNHNV and CDR2 as YYDKDF (reference sequence). For the CDR3, the DNA is TGTGCCACCAGCAGCGCAGGCCGACCCCGATCCTACAATGAGCAGTTCTTC. Encoded protein: CATSSAGRPRSYNEQFF.

The chain carries TRBV19 and TRBJ2-1; 7 nucleotides match TRBD2. V trimming: 7 bases; J trimming: 12 bases; junction bases outside the gene matches: 21. Per germline, CDR1 LNHDA and CDR2 SQIVND (reference sequence). The CDR3 has 16 residues. This CDR3 reads CASTPPGASGARAQFF. The CDR3 region has the DNA TGTGCCAGTACCCCCCCTGGGGCTAGCGGTGCTCGGGCGCAGTTCTTC.

This chain joins TRBV18 and TRBJ2-1; possible D gene TRBD2, 6 bases. The CDR3 loop spans 15 amino acids. V was shortened by 2 bases and J by 2 bases, with 10 bases between the two germline ends. The V gene's germline CDR1 is KGHSH and CDR2 LQKENI. CDR3 in amino acids: CASSPVQRAYNEQFF. The CDR3 DNA follows: TGTGCCAGCTCACCAGTCCAGCGGGCCTACAATGAGCAGTTCTTC.

The chain has TRBV28 and TRBJ1-5; maybe TRBD1 (5 bases). The V and J ends lost 3 bases and 5 bases respectively, with 11 bases between them. This CDR3 has 14 residues. CDR1 and CDR2 (germline): MDHEN, SYDVKM. The CDR3 loop is CASSLGQQHQPQHF. CDR3 bases: TGTGCCAGCAGTTTGGGGCAGCAGCATCAGCCCCAGCATTTT.